The rows below give T cell receptor beta chains drawn from one sample of a study of CD8 T cells in ankylosing spondylitis. TCRdb reprocessed the 5' RACE reads with MiXCR, giving one entry per CDR3 protein. The sample shows 250,000 to 350,000 distinct CDR3 sequences, under 25% of them seen only once. Sequencing used blood, either unsorted or a sorted T cell fraction (not recorded which). These receptors all come from a female donor with ankylosing spondylitis or in good health (not recorded which). Each CDR3 is given with its conserved first and last residue. Fields, in order: V gene, J gene, CDR3 protein.

>TRBV5-1|TRBJ2-5
CASSSGQGRQETQYF
>TRBV10-3|TRBJ2-7
CAISESISGDYEQYF
>TRBV20-1|TRBJ2-2
CGGLADANTGELFF
>TRBV20-1|TRBJ2-5
CSAGTGPATGTQYF
>TRBV19|TRBJ2-1
CASSIRDSSSSYNEQFF
>TRBV6-1|TRBJ2-5
CASCPLTGPTAETQYF
>TRBV20-1|TRBJ2-5
CSARSPRDSLATQYF
>TRBV4-3|TRBJ1-4
CASSQGSRDLGNEKLFF
>TRBV5-1|TRBJ1-6
CASSIGQGGSPLHF
>TRBV20-1|TRBJ2-1
CSARVIDEQFF
>TRBV13|TRBJ2-1
CASSLRPGDEQFF
>TRBV7-2|TRBJ2-3
CASQVGLATDTQYF
>TRBV7-2|TRBJ1-1
CASSLVGQGAEAFF
>TRBV7-9|TRBJ2-2
CASSLSAGQGGELFF
>TRBV7-2|TRBJ2-3
CASSPSRSLSQYF
>TRBV20-1|TRBJ2-3
CSALGGTQSTDTQYF
>TRBV28|TRBJ1-2
CASRSDTEILYGYTF
>TRBV29-1|TRBJ1-2
CSVDPGRQNYGYTF
>TRBV6-2/TRBV6-3|TRBJ2-7
CASSPGQGNEQYF
>TRBV5-8|TRBJ2-1
CASSLFYPAYNEQFF
>TRBV29-1|TRBJ2-7
CSAGTGTEQYF
>TRBV7-9|TRBJ2-3
CASSLSTGNQDTQYF
>TRBV19|TRBJ2-2
CASSIMGSYTGELFF
>TRBV7-2|TRBJ2-1
CASSLRYPGQAYNDQFF
>TRBV6-2/TRBV6-3|TRBJ2-7
CAGGRGNEQYF
>TRBV3-1|TRBJ2-6
CASSQDVASGANVLTF
>TRBV6-1|TRBJ2-7
CASSLGGGQGTHEQYF
>TRBV9|TRBJ2-1
CASSSPRSGSKANEQFF
>TRBV24-1|TRBJ2-5
CATSDPRTGQETQYF
>TRBV12-3/TRBV12-4|TRBJ2-2
CASSSLAGTDRAGELFF
>TRBV12-3/TRBV12-4|TRBJ2-5
CASKREGRMETQYF
>TRBV7-9|TRBJ2-2
CASSSEGTGELFF
>TRBV7-2|TRBJ1-6
CASSPHRGGSPLHF
>TRBV5-6|TRBJ2-1
CASSLGERYNEQFF
>TRBV5-1|TRBJ2-2
CASSRTGAGELFF
>TRBV6-5|TRBJ1-1
CASSYRQGTEAFF
>TRBV10-3|TRBJ2-3
CAISGTLDTQCF
>TRBV10-3|TRBJ2-7
CAISEADRYEQYF
>TRBV9|TRBJ2-3
CASSFSARGQADTQYF
>TRBV7-2|TRBJ2-2
CASSLFGARGELFF
>TRBV7-2|TRBJ1-1
CASSNGGVGTEAFF